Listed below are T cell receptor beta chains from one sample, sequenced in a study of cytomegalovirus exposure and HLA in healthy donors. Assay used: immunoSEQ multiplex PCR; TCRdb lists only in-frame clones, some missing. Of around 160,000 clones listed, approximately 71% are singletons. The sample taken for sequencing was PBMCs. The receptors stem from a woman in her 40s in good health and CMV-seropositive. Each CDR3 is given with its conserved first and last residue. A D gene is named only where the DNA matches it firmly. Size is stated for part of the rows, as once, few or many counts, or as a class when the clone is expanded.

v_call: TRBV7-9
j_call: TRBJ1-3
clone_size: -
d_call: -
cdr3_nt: TGTGCCAGCAGCACCGGCAGGGTCCTGCTCGGCTCTGGAAACACCATATATTTT
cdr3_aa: CASSTGRVLLGSGNTIYF

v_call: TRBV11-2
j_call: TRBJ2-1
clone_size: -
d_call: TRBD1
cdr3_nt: TGTGCCAGCAGTAAGGGACAGGCCTACAATGAGCAGTTCTTC
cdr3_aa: CASSKGQAYNEQFF

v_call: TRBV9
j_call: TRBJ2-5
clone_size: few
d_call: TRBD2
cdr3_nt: TGTGCCAGCAGCGAAGGGCTAGCGGGAGAGACCCAGTACTTC
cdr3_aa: CASSEGLAGETQYF

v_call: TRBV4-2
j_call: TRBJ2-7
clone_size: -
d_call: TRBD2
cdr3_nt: TGTGCCAGCAGCCAAGACGGGAGGGCCTTGGGGGAGCAGTACTTC
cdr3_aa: CASSQDGRALGEQYF

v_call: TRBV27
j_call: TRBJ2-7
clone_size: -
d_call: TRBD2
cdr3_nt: TGTGCCAGCAAGGGAATGGCTAGCGGAGCCTACGAGCAGTACTTC
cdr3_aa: CASKGMASGAYEQYF

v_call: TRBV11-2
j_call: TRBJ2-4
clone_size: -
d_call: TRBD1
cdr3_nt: TGTGCCAGCAGCTCCCCGGCCGGGACAGGGTACATTCAGTACTTC
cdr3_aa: CASSSPAGTGYIQYF

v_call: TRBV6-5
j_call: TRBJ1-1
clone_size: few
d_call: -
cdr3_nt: TGTGCCAGCAGTACTTTCACTGAAGCTTTCTTT
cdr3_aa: CASSTFTEAFF

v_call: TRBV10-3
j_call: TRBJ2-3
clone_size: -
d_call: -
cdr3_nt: TGTGCCATCAGGAGGGCAGCGGACACAGATACGCAGTATTTT
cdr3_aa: CAIRRAADTDTQYF

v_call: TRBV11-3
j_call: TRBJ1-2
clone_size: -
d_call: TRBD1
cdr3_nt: TGTGCCAGCAGCTACGGACAGGGCCGGGGCTACACCTTC
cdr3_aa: CASSYGQGRGYTF

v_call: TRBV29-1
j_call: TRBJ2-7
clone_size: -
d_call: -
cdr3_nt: TGCAGCGCTCCCCAGGGGGGATACGAGCAGTACTTC
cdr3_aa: CSAPQGGYEQYF

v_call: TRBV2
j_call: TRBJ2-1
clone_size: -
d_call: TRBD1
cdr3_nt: TGTGCCAGCACCCGGGACAGGGGGTTGAATGAGCAGTTCTTC
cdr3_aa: CASTRDRGLNEQFF

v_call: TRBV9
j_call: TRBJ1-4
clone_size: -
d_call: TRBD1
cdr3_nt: TGTGCCAGCAGCGTAGACCTTGGGACAGGAACCGAAAAACTGTTTTTT
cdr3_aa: CASSVDLGTGTEKLFF

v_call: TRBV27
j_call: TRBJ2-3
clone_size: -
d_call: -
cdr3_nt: TGTGCCAGCAGTTTGTCTAGTTTCTCTACGCAGTATTTT
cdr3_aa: CASSLSSFSTQYF

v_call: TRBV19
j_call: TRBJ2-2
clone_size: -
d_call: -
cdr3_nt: TGTGCCAGTTCACAGGGTATTTCCGGGGAGCTGTTTTTT
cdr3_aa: CASSQGISGELFF

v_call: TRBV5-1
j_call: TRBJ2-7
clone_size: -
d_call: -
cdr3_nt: TGCGCCAGCAGCCTATCTGCCTCCTACGAGCAGTACTTC
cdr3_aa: CASSLSASYEQYF

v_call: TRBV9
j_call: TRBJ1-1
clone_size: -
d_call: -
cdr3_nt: TGTGCCAGCAGCCTTCTGGAGGGGAACACTGAAGCTTTCTTT
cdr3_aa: CASSLLEGNTEAFF

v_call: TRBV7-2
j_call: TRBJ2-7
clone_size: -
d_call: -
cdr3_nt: TGTGCCAGCAGCGCCCCGGGGGTGCCGAGCTCCTACGAGCAGTACTTC
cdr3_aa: CASSAPGVPSSYEQYF

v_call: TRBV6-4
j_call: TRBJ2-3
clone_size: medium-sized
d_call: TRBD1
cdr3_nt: TGTGCCAGCAGTGACGGGACAGGGGGCACAGATACGCAGTATTTT
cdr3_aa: CASSDGTGGTDTQYF

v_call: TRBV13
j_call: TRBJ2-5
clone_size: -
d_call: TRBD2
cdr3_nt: TGTGCCAGCAGCCAAGGACTAGCGGGGTTCCAAGAGACCCAGTACTTC
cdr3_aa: CASSQGLAGFQETQYF

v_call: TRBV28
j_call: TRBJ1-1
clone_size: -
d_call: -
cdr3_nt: TGTGCCAGCAGTTTCGGACACGCGAACACTGAAGCTTTCTTT
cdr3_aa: CASSFGHANTEAFF

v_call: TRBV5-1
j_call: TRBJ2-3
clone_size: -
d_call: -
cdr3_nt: TGCGCCAGCAGAATCCAGGCAGGGGAGGATACGCAGTATTTT
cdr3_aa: CASRIQAGEDTQYF

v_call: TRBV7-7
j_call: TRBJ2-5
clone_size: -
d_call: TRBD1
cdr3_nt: TGTGCTAGCAGCTTAGACAGGGGCCGAGAGACCCAGTACTTC
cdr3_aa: CASSLDRGRETQYF

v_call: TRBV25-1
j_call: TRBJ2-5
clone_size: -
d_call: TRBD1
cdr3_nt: TGTGCCAGCAGTGACACAGAAAGGGGGCTACAAGAGACCCAGTACTTC
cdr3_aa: CASSDTERGLQETQYF

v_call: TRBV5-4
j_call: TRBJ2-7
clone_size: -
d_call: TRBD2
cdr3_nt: TGTGCCAGCAGCTTGGGGCGGGAGAAAACTTACGAGCAGTACTTC
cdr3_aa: CASSLGREKTYEQYF

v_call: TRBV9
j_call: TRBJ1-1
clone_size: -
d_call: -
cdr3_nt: TGTGCCAGCAGCCCCCCTTCCAGCACTGAAGCTTTCTTT
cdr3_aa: CASSPPSSTEAFF

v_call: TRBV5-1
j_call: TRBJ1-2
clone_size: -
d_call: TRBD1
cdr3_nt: TGCGCCAGCAGCTCACCAGGGGGAGGCTATGGCTACACCTTC
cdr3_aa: CASSSPGGGYGYTF

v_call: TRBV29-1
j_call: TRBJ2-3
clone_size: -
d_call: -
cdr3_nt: TGCAGCGTTGAAGAGCAGGGAGATACGCAGTATTTT
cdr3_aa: CSVEEQGDTQYF

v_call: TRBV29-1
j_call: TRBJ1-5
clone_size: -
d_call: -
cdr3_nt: TGCAGCGCTGTTCGGGGGGAAGGCCAACCCCAGCATTTT
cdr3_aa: CSAVRGEGQPQHF

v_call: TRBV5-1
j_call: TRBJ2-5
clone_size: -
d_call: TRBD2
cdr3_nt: TGCGCCAGCAACCCGAGCGGGAAGACGGAGACCCAGTACTTC
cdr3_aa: CASNPSGKTETQYF

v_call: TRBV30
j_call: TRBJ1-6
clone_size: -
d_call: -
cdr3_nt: TGTGCCTGGAGTCGACAGAGCTCCTATAATTCACCCCTCCACTTT
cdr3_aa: CAWSRQSSYNSPLHF

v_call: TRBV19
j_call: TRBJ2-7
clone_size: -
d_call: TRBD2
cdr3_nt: TGTGCCAGTGGGGGACTAGCGGACTCCTACGAGCAGTACTTC
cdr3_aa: CASGGLADSYEQYF

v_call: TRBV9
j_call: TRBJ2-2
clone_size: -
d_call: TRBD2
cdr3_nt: TGTGCCAGCAGCGTAGCTTGGGGACTAGCGGGTTCGAACACCGGGGAGCTGTTTTTT
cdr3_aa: CASSVAWGLAGSNTGELFF

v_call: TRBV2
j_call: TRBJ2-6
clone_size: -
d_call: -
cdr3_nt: TGTGCCAGCAGTTTGCAGGGGGCCAACGTCCTGACTTTC
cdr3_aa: CASSLQGANVLTF

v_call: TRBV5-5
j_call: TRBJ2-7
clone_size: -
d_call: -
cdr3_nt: TGTGCCAGCAGCCCCGGAGGGCCCCTCGCCTACGAGCAGTACTTC
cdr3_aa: CASSPGGPLAYEQYF

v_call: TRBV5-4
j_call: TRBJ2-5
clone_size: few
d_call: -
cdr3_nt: TGTGCCAGCAGCTTGCAGGGGTACCAAGAGACCCAGTACTTC
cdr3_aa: CASSLQGYQETQYF

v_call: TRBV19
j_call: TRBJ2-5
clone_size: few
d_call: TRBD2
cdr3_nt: TGTGCCAGTAGTATTAGTGCGGGAGGGGGTTGGGAGACCCAGTACTTC
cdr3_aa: CASSISAGGGWETQYF

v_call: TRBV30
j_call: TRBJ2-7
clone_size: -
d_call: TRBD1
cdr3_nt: TGTGCCTGGGGGAGTCAGGGGGCAAACGAGCAGTACTTC
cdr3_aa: CAWGSQGANEQYF

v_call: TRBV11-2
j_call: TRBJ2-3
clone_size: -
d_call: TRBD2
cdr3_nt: TGTGCCAGCAGCCCCGTGGGACTAGCGGGGGGCACAGATACGCAGTATTTT
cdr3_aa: CASSPVGLAGGTDTQYF

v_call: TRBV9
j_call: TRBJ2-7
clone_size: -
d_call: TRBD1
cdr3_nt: TGTGCCAGCAGCGCGAGGCCGGGACAGAATTACTACGAGCAGTACTTC
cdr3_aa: CASSARPGQNYYEQYF

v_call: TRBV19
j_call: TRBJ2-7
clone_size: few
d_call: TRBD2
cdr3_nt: TGTGCCAGTAGTCTCAGCGGGAGAGGGTACGAGCAGTACTTC
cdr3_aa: CASSLSGRGYEQYF

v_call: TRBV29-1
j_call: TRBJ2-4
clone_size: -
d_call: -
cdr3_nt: TGCAGCGCCCGCGAGGGGGGGAGGGTTTATCGTCAGTACTTC
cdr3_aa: CSAREGGRVYRQYF

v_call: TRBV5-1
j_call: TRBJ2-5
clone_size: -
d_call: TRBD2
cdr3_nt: TGCGCCAGCAGCTTGGAGACTAGCGTCCCAGGGACCCAGTACTTC
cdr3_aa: CASSLETSVPGTQYF

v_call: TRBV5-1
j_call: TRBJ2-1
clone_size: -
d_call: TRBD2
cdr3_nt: TGCGCCAGCAGCTTGGCAGCGGGGTCCCATGAGCAGTTCTTC
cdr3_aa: CASSLAAGSHEQFF

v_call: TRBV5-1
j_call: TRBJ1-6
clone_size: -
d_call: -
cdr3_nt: TGCGCCAGCAGCTTTAATAACTATAATTCACCCCTCCACTTT
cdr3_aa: CASSFNNYNSPLHF

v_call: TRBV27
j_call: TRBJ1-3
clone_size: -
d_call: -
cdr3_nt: TGTGCCAGCAGTCCGTACGGGGGGCTAAGTGGAAACACCATATATTTT
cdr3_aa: CASSPYGGLSGNTIYF

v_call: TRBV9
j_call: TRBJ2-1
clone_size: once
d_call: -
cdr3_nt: TGTGCCAGCAGCGTAGCCGAGGGGGCCTACAATGAGCAGTTCTTC
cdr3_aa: CASSVAEGAYNEQFF

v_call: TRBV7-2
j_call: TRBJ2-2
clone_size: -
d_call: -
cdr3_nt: TGTGCCAGCAGCTTAGGTGTAGTCCCCGGGGAGCTGTTTTTT
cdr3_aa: CASSLGVVPGELFF

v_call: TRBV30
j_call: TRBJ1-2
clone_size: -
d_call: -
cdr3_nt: TGTGCCTGGAGTAAAGGGGGATTCGTCGATGGCTACACCTTC
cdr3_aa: CAWSKGGFVDGYTF

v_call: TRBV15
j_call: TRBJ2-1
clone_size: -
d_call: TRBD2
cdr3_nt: TGTGCCACCAGCCAGTGGCGGGAGGGGTACAATGAGCAGTTCTTC
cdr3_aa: CATSQWREGYNEQFF

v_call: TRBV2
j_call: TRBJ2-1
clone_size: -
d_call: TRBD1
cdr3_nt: TGTGCCAGCAGTGAAAGGACAGGGACACACAATGAGCAGTTCTTC
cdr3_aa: CASSERTGTHNEQFF

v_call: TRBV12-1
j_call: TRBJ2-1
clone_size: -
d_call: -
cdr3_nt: TGTGCCAGCAGCCATCATAGGAGAGACGGGAGGGTTGATGAGCAGTTCTTC
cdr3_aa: CASSHHRRDGRVDEQFF

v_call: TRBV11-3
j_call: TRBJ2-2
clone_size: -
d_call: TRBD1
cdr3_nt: TGTGCCAGCAGCAAAGGTTCAGGGGGGAACACCGGGGAGCTGTTTTTT
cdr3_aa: CASSKGSGGNTGELFF